The next 8 T cell receptor beta chains were all read from a single sample in a study of TIL therapy for anti-PD-1-resistant metastatic lung cancer. The libraries were made with immunoSEQ v3. Here immunoSEQ multiplex PCR was the method, and the copy in TCRdb shows in-frame clones only, minus some. Of about 7,500 clones detected, under 75% appear once; the ten largest clones hold 6% to 9%. Noted time point: pre-treatment sample, taken before nivolumab and TIL therapy. The tumor samples were excised metastases, mostly pleural nodules or supraclavicular lymph nodes. The sample consisted of tumor tissue, taken at baseline. The receptors derive from a person between 30 and 79 years old with non-small cell lung cancer.

The chain is built from TRBV30 and TRBJ2-2; no clear D gene. The CDR3 is made up of 14 amino acids. In germline, CDR1 is GTSNPN, CDR2 SVGIG (reference sequence). Trimming took 1 base from V and 5 from J, leaving 11 bases between them. The CDR3 reads CAWSGRQKTGELFF. The CDR3 DNA reads TGTGCCTGGAGTGGTAGGCAGAAAACCGGGGAGCTGTTTTTT.

In its sample, this clone was seen a few times. The rearrangement uses TRBV2 and TRBJ2-7, with 9 bases fitting TRBD2. There are 16 residues in the CDR3. The V and J ends lost 8 bases and 3 bases, in that order; junction bases with no gene match: 14. Germline V gene data show CDR1 as SNHLY and CDR2 as FYNNEI. CDR3 DNA sequence: TGTGCCAGCTCCAGCCTGATGGGAGCGGGGGGCTACGAGCAGTACTTC. Translation: CASSSLMGAGGYEQYF.

This clone has only a few counts. The chain is built from TRBV28 and TRBJ1-3, with a weak D call TRBD1 (5 bases). The CDR3 covers 14 residues. In germline, CDR1 is MDHEN, CDR2 SYDVKM. Trimming pared 3 bases from V and 4 bases from J, leaving 10 bases between. The CDR3 reads CASSFVDRGNTIYF. CDR3 DNA sequence: TGTGCCAGCAGTTTTGTTGACAGAGGAAACACCATATATTTT.

This clone has just a few counts. The chain has TRBV5-1 and TRBJ2-7; tentative D call: TRBD2 (5 bases). This CDR3 contains 16 residues. With 0 bases removed from V and 0 bases from J, the gap between germline ends came to 13 bases. From germline, CDR1 is SGHRS and CDR2 YFSETQ. The CDR3 sequence: CASSLGSGISSYEQYF. The CDR3 coding sequence is TGCGCCAGCAGCTTGGGATCGGGGATAAGCTCCTACGAGCAGTACTTC.

This clone was seen a few times. The chain joins TRBV7-3 to TRBJ2-1; D might be TRBD1 (6 bases). Between the trimmed V and J ends, which lost 5 bases and 4 bases, there was a span of 21 bases. CDR3 length: 17 amino acids. Germline CDR1 SGHTA, CDR2 FQGTGA. The CDR3 here is CASSASSQGLAYNEQFF. As DNA, the CDR3 is TGTGCCAGCAGCGCCAGCTCCCAGGGGTTGGCTTACAATGAGCAGTTCTTC.

The chain is built from TRBV18 and TRBJ2-1; D uncertain. The ends were cut back, 6 bases at V and 9 bases at J, with 21 bases in the middle. The CDR3 runs 15 residues. Germline-derived CDR1 and CDR2 are KGHSH and LQKENI. This CDR3 reads CASSNPGPQGPEQFF. DNA for the CDR3: TGTGCCAGCTCGAACCCGGGTCCCCAAGGTCCTGAGCAGTTCTTC.

The chain links TRBV9 to TRBJ2-5; maybe TRBD1 (6 bases). The V and J ends lost 3 bases and 5 bases respectively, with 14 bases between them. Germline V lookup: CDR1 SGDLS, CDR2 YYNGEE. This CDR3 has 14 amino acids. CDR3: CASSGGQARETQYF. The CDR3 DNA reads as TGTGCCAGCAGCGGGGGACAAGCCCGGGAGACCCAGTACTTC.

This clone has a handful of counts. The chain links TRBV6-5 to TRBJ2-7, with TRBD1 matching over 8 bases. V was pared by 6 bases and J by 3 bases, with 7 bases of the junction left unmatched. This CDR3 comprises 14 residues. Per the germline V gene, CDR1 is MNHEY and CDR2 is SVGAGI. CDR3: CASSRRGQVYEQYF. The CDR3 bases are TGTGCCAGCAGCCGGAGGGGACAGGTCTACGAGCAGTACTTC.